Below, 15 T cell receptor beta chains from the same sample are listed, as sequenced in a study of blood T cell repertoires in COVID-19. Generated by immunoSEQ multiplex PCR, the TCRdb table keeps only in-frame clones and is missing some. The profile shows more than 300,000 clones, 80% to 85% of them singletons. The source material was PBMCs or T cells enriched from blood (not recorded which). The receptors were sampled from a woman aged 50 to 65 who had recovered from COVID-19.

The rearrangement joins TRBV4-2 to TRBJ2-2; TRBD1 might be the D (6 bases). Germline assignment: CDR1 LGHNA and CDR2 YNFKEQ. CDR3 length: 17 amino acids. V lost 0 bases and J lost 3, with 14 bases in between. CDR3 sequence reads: CASSQDMQGSYTGELFF. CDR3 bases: TGTGCCAGCAGCCAAGATATGCAGGGGTCCTACACCGGGGAGCTGTTTTTT.

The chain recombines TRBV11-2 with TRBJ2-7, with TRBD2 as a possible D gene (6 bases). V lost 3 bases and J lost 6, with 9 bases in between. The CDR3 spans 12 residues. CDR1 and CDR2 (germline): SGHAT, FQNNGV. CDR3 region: CASSFSGVEQYF. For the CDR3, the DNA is TGTGCCAGCAGCTTCTCGGGGGTCGAGCAGTACTTC.

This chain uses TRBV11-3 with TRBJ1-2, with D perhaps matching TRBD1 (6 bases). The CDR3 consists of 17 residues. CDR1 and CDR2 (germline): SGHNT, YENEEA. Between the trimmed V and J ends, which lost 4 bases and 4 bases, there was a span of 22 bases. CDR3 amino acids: CASSSTGGLRGFYGYTF. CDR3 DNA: TGTGCCAGCAGCTCCACCGGGGGGCTCCGCGGTTTCTATGGCTACACCTTC.

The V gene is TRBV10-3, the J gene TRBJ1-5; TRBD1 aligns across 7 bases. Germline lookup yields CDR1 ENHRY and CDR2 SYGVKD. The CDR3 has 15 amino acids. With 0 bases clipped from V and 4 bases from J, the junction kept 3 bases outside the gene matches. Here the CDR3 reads CAISESMTGNQPQHF. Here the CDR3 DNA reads TGTGCCATCAGTGAGTCGATGACAGGGAATCAGCCCCAGCATTTT.

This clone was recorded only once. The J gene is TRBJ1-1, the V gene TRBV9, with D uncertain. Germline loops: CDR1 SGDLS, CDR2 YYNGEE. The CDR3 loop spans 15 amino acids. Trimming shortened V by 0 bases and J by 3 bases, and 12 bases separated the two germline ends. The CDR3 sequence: CASSVGPGKDTEAFF. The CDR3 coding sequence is TGTGCCAGCAGCGTAGGGCCGGGGAAGGACACTGAAGCTTTCTTT.

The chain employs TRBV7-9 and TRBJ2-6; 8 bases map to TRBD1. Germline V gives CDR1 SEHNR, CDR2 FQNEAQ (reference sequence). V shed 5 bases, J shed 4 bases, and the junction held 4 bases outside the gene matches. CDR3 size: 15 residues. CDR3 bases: TGTGCCAGCAGCCGACAGGGGACAGGGGCCAACGTCCTGACTTTC. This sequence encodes CASSRQGTGANVLTF.

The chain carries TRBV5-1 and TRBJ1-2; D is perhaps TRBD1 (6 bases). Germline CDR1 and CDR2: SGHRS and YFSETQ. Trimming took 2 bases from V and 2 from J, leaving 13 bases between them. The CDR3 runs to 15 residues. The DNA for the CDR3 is TGCGCCAGCAGCTTTGAGCACAGGGCGAACTATGGCTACACCTTC. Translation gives CASSFEHRANYGYTF.

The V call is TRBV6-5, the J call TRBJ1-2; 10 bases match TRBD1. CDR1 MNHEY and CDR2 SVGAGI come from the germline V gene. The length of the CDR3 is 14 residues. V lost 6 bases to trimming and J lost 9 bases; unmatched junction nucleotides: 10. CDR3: CASRLTGTGASYTF. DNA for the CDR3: TGTGCCAGCAGGTTAACCGGGACAGGGGCAAGCTACACCTTC.

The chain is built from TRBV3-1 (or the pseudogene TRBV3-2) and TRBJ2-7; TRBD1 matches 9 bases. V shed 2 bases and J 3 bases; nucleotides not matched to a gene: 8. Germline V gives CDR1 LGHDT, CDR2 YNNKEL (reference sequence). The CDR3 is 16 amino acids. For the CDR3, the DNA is TGTGCCAGCAGCCAATCGTCGGGGGACAGGGTCTACGAGCAGTACTTC. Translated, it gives CASSQSSGDRVYEQYF.

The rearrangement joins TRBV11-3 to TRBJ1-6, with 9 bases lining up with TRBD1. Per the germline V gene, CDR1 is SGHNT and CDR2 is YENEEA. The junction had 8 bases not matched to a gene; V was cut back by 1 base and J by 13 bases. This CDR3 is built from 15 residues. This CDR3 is CASSLGDGTGFPLHF. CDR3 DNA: TGTGCCAGCAGCTTAGGTGACGGGACAGGGTTTCCCCTCCACTTT.

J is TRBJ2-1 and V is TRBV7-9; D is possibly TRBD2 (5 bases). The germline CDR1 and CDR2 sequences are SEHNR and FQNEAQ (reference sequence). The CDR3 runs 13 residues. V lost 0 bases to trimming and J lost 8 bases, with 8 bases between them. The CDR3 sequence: CASSLASGDEQFF. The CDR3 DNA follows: TGTGCCAGCAGCTTAGCATCCGGGGATGAGCAGTTCTTC.

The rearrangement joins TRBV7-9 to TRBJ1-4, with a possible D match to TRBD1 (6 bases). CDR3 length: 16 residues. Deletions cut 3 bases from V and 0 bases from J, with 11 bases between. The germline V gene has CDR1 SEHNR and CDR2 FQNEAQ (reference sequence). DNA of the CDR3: TGTGCCAGCAGCTTTGTAAAGGGGGCAACTAATGAAAAACTGTTTTTT. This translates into CASSFVKGATNEKLFF.

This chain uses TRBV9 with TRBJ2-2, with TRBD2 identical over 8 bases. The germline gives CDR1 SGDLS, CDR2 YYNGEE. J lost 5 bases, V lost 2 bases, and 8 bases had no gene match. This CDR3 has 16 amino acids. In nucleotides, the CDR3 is TGTGCCAGCAGCGTCCCCAAGGCGGGGGGAACCGGGGAGCTGTTTTTT. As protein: CASSVPKAGGTGELFF.

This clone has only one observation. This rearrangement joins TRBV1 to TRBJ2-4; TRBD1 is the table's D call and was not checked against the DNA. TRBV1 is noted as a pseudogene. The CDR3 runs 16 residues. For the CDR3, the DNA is TGCACCAGCAGAACAGGGTTCCGGGTAGCCAAAAACATTCAGTACTTC. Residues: CTSRTGFRVAKNIQYF.

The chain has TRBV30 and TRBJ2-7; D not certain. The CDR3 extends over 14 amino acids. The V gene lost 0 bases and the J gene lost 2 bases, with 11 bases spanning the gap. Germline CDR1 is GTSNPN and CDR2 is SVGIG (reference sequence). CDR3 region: CAWSVLPVPYEQYF. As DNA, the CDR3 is TGTGCCTGGAGTGTACTACCGGTCCCCTACGAGCAGTACTTC.